A single sample gave rise to the 6 T cell receptor beta chains below, sequenced in a study of CD8+ T cells in alopecia areata. Treatment described: oral pan-JAK inhibitor, 5-10 mg twice daily. After isolation, RNA underwent reverse transcription to generate cDNA as the sequencing template. The repertoire was sequenced with immunoSEQ multiplex PCR; TCRdb's copy has only in-frame clones and lacks some. The sample includes a few hundred thousand clones, around 64% seen only once; the top ten take more than 0.85%. The source was CD4+ T cells sorted from blood, collected at roughly week 53, from a patient treated with tofacitinib. Receptor source: a human donor with alopecia areata.

The V call is TRBV30, the J call TRBJ2-7, with D tentatively TRBD1 (5 bases). This CDR3 is built from 15 residues. Per the germline V gene, CDR1 is GTSNPN and CDR2 is SVGIG (reference sequence). Trimming cost V 7 bases and J 2 bases, with 21 bases left between them. CDR3 sequence: CASRDQGKLPYEQYF. DNA for the CDR3: TGTGCCTCCAGAGACCAGGGAAAGCTCCCCTACGAGCAGTACTTC.

This clone was observed once. This chain joins TRBV27 and TRBJ1-2; D not certain. The CDR3 loop spans 14 amino acids. The V gene lost 2 bases and the J gene lost 7 bases, with 14 bases spanning the gap. CDR1 MNHEY and CDR2 SMNVEV come from the germline V gene (reference sequence). The CDR3 here is CASSLRGRSGGYTF. The CDR3 DNA reads as TGTGCCAGCAGTTTACGGGGTCGTTCGGGTGGCTACACCTTC.

CDR3 amino acids: CASEKVSVGYTF. The CDR3 coding sequence is TGTGCCAGCGAGAAGGTCTCAGTTGGCTACACCTTC. The chain joins TRBV5-6 to TRBJ1-2; D remains unclear. From germline, CDR1 is SGHDT and CDR2 YYEEEE. This CDR3 has 12 amino acids. V lost 7 bases, J lost 7 bases, and 14 bases lay in between.

This sequence joins TRBV29-1 and TRBJ2-7; D is possibly TRBD2 (6 bases). Trimming pared 3 bases from V and 1 base from J, leaving 10 bases between. CDR1 is SQVTM and CDR2 is ANQGSEA in the germline V gene. This CDR3 region has 13 residues. The CDR3 DNA follows: TGCAGCGTTGAGGCGGGACCGTCCTACGAGCAGTACTTC. Protein product: CSVEAGPSYEQYF.

The chain carries TRBV5-6 and TRBJ2-5; a weak D match, TRBD2 (6 bases). CDR3 length: 14 amino acids. V gave up 4 bases and J gave up 2 bases, with 12 bases separating them. Germline V gene lookup returns CDR1 SGHDT and CDR2 YYEEEE. The DNA of the CDR3 is TGTGCCAGCAGCCGACGGGGGTATCAAGAGACCCAGTACTTC. Its translation: CASSRRGYQETQYF.

This chain links TRBV29-1 with TRBJ2-3; D remains unclear. The length of the CDR3 is 12 residues. Looked up from germline, CDR1 is SQVTM and CDR2 is ANQGSEA. Trimming took off 5 bases at V and 2 bases at J, with 8 bases between the two ends. The CDR3 DNA is TGCAGCGTTTCGGAGTTCACAGATACGCAGTATTTT. Amino acid sequence: CSVSEFTDTQYF.